This paragraph covers one TCR beta chain sequence. There are 16 residues in the CDR3. V was trimmed by 1 base and J by 4 bases, leaving 11 bases between them. Germline V lookup: CDR1 MDHEN, CDR2 SYDVKM. Methods used by the authors: Amplified reference gene primers provided the basis for estimating nucleated cell counts. The method was immunoSEQ multiplex PCR; TCRdb's version includes in-frame clones alone and lacks a portion of them. V, J and clone size are taken as reported in that table, and D and trimming were inferred from the DNA itself. The sample has 60,000 or so clones, 85% seen once. The data were obtained in a study of blood T cell repertoires in COVID-19. At the level of the study: COVID-19 samples, acute and convalescent, were from the United States, Italy and Spain. Nucleic acid was either cDNA or gDNA, and it came from T cells, B-cell-depleted T cells, or PBMCs.

The TCR sequence derives from a human donor in a cohort sampled during active COVID-19. The chain employs TRBV28 and TRBJ2-6, with D perhaps matching TRBD1 (6 bases). Sequencing input: peripheral blood. The CDR3 sequence: CASSLFSGTGANVLTF. The CDR3 DNA is TGTGCCAGCAGTTTATTTTCAGGGACAGGGGCCAACGTCCTGACTTTC.